The 18 T cell receptor beta chains below all came from one sample that was sequenced in a study of cytomegalovirus exposure and HLA in healthy donors. Amplification used 60 Vbeta primers and 13 Jbeta primers. TCRdb's table, derived via immunoSEQ multiplex PCR, lists solely in-frame clones and lacks some. The sample has about 150,000 clones; less than 85% are singletons. Material: PBMCs. All receptors derive from a woman aged 50 to 60 in good health and CMV-seropositive.

CDR3 sequence: CAINQDRGGNTGELFF. DNA of the CDR3: TGTGCCATCAACCAAGACAGGGGAGGGAACACCGGGGAGCTGTTTTTT. The gene calls are TRBV10-3 and TRBJ2-2; 8 bases fit TRBD1. The trim removed 7 bases at V and 1 base at J, leaving 8 bases unmatched. Germline loops: CDR1 ENHRY, CDR2 SYGVKD. CDR3 length equals 16 residues.

This clone was seen once. The chain couples TRBV7-8 to TRBJ2-1; D perhaps matches TRBD1 (6 bases). This CDR3 contains 14 residues. The germline V and J ends were trimmed by 5 bases and 4 bases, with 12 bases remaining between them. The germline CDR1 and CDR2 sequences are SGHVS and FQNEAQ. CDR3 residues: CASSPRTAYNEQFF. The CDR3 nucleotides read TGTGCCAGCAGCCCGCGGACAGCTTACAATGAGCAGTTCTTC.

The V and J genes are TRBV7-6 and TRBJ2-1, with D perhaps matching TRBD2 (7 bases). The V end was cut by 5 bases, the J end by 6 bases, with 14 bases between. CDR1 SGHVS and CDR2 FNYEAQ come from the germline V gene. CDR3 length: 14 amino acids. CDR3 in DNA: TGTGCCAGCAGCCCGAAGGGGGGGCCCAATGAGCAGTTCTTC. It yields the protein CASSPKGGPNEQFF.

The chain joins TRBV9 to TRBJ2-5; 10 bases are a match to TRBD1. Germline lookup yields CDR1 SGDLS and CDR2 YYNGEE. V gave up 3 bases and J gave up 4 bases; unmatched junction bases: 6. The CDR3 runs 15 residues. The CDR3 protein is CASSATGGRSETQYF. CDR3 nucleotides: TGTGCCAGCAGCGCGACAGGGGGCCGGTCAGAGACCCAGTACTTC.

The chain is built from TRBV10-3 and TRBJ2-2; D might be TRBD2 (5 bases). Germline lookup yields CDR1 ENHRY and CDR2 SYGVKD. The V gene lost 4 bases and the J gene lost 3 bases, with 9 bases spanning the gap. The CDR3 has 14 residues. CDR3 nucleotide sequence: TGTGCCATCAGTGCCCGGGATTACACCGGGGAGCTGTTTTTT. Its protein is CAISARDYTGELFF.

The chain is built from TRBV6-5 and TRBJ1-6; 9 nucleotides line up with TRBD1. With 5 bases clipped from V and 7 bases from J, the junction kept 3 bases outside the gene matches. Germline loops: CDR1 MNHEY, CDR2 SVGAGI. The CDR3 spans 14 residues. Here the CDR3 reads CASSRDRVNSPLHF. CDR3 coding DNA: TGTGCCAGCAGTAGGGACAGGGTAAATTCACCCCTCCACTTT.

CDR3 protein: CASDGQFDSYEQYF. The DNA of the CDR3 is TGTGCCAGCGATGGACAGTTCGACTCCTACGAGCAGTACTTC. V and J are TRBV21-1 and TRBJ2-7; TRBD1 is taken as the D call from the table, unchecked against the DNA. TRBV21-1 is shown as a pseudogene. The CDR3 extends over 14 amino acids.

The chain couples TRBV11-2 to TRBJ1-3; D call uncertain. This CDR3 comprises 16 residues. Germline lookup yields CDR1 SGHAT and CDR2 FQNNGV. The germline V and J ends were trimmed by 2 bases and 0 bases, with 11 bases remaining between them. The CDR3 bases are TGTGCCAGCAGCTTATGGGAGGCCCGCTCTGGAAACACCATATATTTT. It codes for CASSLWEARSGNTIYF.

The rearrangement links TRBV27 to TRBJ1-4, with no clear D. Germline V gene data show CDR1 as MNHEY and CDR2 as SMNVEV (reference sequence). The CDR3 is 13 residues long. V gave up 3 bases and J gave up 8 bases, with 10 bases separating them. In DNA form, the CDR3 reads TGTGCCAGCAGTTTCGGGGTCGGCGAAAAACTGTTTTTT. Its translation is CASSFGVGEKLFF.

CDR3: CASSLGGGTGFSGANVLTF. CDR3 DNA: TGTGCCAGCAGCTTAGGAGGGGGGACAGGGTTCTCTGGGGCCAACGTCCTGACTTTC. The chain links TRBV7-8 to TRBJ2-6; 9 nucleotides line up with TRBD1. Germline V gene lookup returns CDR1 SGHVS and CDR2 FQNEAQ. The V gene end was trimmed by 1 base and the J gene end by 0 bases; junction bases not matched to a gene: 7. CDR3 length: 19 residues.

Concerning this clone itself: Within the sample, other DNA sequences also encode this same CDR3. The CDR3 loop is CASRDRANTGELFF. The CDR3 nucleotides read TGTGCCAGTCGGGACAGGGCGAACACCGGGGAGCTGTTTTTT. The chain recombines TRBV19 with TRBJ2-2, with 9 bases matching TRBD1. Unmatched junction bases numbered 1, after V lost 8 bases and J lost 0 bases. The V gene's germline CDR1 is LNHDA and CDR2 SQIVND (reference sequence). The CDR3 totals 14 residues.

The genes are TRBV11-2 and TRBJ2-7, with D possibly matching TRBD1 (6 bases). Germline V gene sequence: CDR1 SGHAT, CDR2 FQNNGV. The CDR3 has 14 amino acids. V was trimmed by 6 bases and J by 3 bases, leaving 15 bases between them. This CDR3 reads CASRLLQGRYEQYF. The DNA of the CDR3 is TGTGCCAGCAGACTACTACAGGGCCGCTACGAGCAGTACTTC.

The chain is built from TRBV5-4 and TRBJ1-1; TRBD1 is a possible D gene (6 bases). Germline-derived CDR1 and CDR2 are SGHNT and YYREEE (reference sequence). There are 15 residues in the CDR3. Trimming cost V 4 bases and J 4 bases, with 17 bases left between them. The CDR3 nucleotides read TGTGCCAGCAGCCAAGCAGGGGTTACCTTCACTGAAGCTTTCTTT. This codes for CASSQAGVTFTEAFF.

The J gene is TRBJ2-7, the V gene TRBV4-1; D may be TRBD2 (5 bases). V shed 0 bases and J shed 7 bases, with 16 bases lying between them. Germline assignment: CDR1 MGHRA and CDR2 YSYEKL. This CDR3 contains 15 residues. The CDR3 sequence is CASSQEGRGVGEQYF. The CDR3 region has the DNA TGCGCCAGCAGCCAAGAGGGCCGGGGAGTAGGAGAGCAGTACTTC.

The V and J genes are TRBV7-8 and TRBJ2-2, with D perhaps TRBD2 (6 bases). V was shortened by 5 bases and J by 7 bases, with 14 bases between the two germline ends. Germline V gene data show CDR1 as SGHVS and CDR2 as FQNEAQ. CDR3 length: 14 residues. The CDR3 nucleotides read TGTGCCAGCAGCCGGAGGGTGAGGGGCGGGGAGCTGTTTTTT. Its protein is CASSRRVRGGELFF.

This chain links TRBV5-4 with TRBJ1-6; D may be TRBD1 (5 bases). CDR3 length: 14 residues. V was cut by 1 base and J by 4 bases, with 6 bases left in between. The germline gives CDR1 SGHNT, CDR2 YYREEE (reference sequence). In DNA form, the CDR3 reads TGTGCCAGCAGCTTGAGACAGTATAATTCACCCCTCCACTTT. Translating it yields CASSLRQYNSPLHF.

This chain uses TRBV10-3 with TRBJ2-2; tentative D call: TRBD2 (5 bases). The V end was cut by 4 bases, the J end by 0 bases, with 12 bases between. Germline V gives CDR1 ENHRY, CDR2 SYGVKD. The CDR3 length is 16 residues. CDR3 in amino acids: CAISGRLDTNTGELFF. The CDR3 bases are TGTGCCATCAGTGGGAGGCTAGACACGAACACCGGGGAGCTGTTTTTT.

This chain connects TRBV29-1 to TRBJ2-5, with TRBD1 matching 8 bases. Germline values: CDR1 SQVTM, CDR2 ANQGSEA. V was pared by 4 bases and J by 7 bases, with 8 bases of the junction left unmatched. The length of the CDR3 is 13 residues. CDR3 coding DNA: TGCAGCGTTGGGTCTGAACAGGGGGGGACCCAGTACTTC. Its translation is CSVGSEQGGTQYF.